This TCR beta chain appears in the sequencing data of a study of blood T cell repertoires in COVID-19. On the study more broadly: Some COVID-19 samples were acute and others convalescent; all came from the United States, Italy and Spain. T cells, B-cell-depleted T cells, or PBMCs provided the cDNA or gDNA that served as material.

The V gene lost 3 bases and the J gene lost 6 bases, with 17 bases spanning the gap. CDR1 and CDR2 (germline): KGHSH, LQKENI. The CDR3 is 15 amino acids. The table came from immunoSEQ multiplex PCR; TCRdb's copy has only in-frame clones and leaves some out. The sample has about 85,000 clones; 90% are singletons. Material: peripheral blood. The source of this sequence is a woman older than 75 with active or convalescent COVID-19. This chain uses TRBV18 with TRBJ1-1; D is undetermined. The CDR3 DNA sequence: TGTGCCAGCTCACCCCCAAGCCGGGTAATCCCTGAAGCTTTCTTT. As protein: CASSPPSRVIPEAFF.